This passage covers 28 T cell receptor beta chains from one sample sequenced in a study of cytomegalovirus exposure and HLA in healthy donors. Generated by immunoSEQ multiplex PCR, the TCRdb table keeps only in-frame clones and is missing some. The sample lists over 130,000 clones, around 87% seen once, with roughly 9.4% in the top ten. The sequenced sample consisted of PBMCs. The source of these receptors is a man between 18 and 29 years old in good health and CMV-seropositive.

CDR3 residues: CASSTTGTGPYEQYF. The DNA for the CDR3 is TGTGCCAGCTCAACGACCGGGACAGGTCCCTACGAGCAGTACTTC. This chain links TRBV18 with TRBJ2-7; 8 nucleotides agree with TRBD1. Germline V gene data show CDR1 as KGHSH and CDR2 as LQKENI. V gave up 5 bases and J gave up 2 bases; unmatched junction bases: 8. This CDR3 contains 15 residues. Full variable domain (remainder filled in from reference TRBV18 and TRBJ2-7): NAGVMQNPRHLVRRRGQEARLRCSPMKGHSHVYWYRQLPEEGLKFMVYLQKENIIDESGMPKERFSAEFPKEGPSILRIQQVVRGDSAAYFCASSTTGTGPYEQYFGPGTRLTVT.

This clone occurred a few times. J is TRBJ1-1 and V is TRBV18; D is unclear. V was trimmed by 5 bases and J by 0 bases, leaving 4 bases between them. Germline V lookup: CDR1 KGHSH, CDR2 LQKENI. The CDR3 loop spans 12 amino acids. CDR3 sequence: CASSVMNTEAFF. As DNA, the CDR3 is TGTGCCAGCTCAGTCATGAACACTGAAGCTTTCTTT.

The chain joins TRBV30 to TRBJ1-5; tentatively, D is TRBD1 (6 bases). CDR1 and CDR2 (germline): GTSNPN, SVGIG (reference sequence). This CDR3 is built from 12 residues. V gave up 7 bases and J gave up 8 bases, with 15 bases separating them. As DNA, the CDR3 is TGTGCCTCTCAGGGGCGTAATAAGCCCCAGCATTTT. Encoded protein: CASQGRNKPQHF. The whole variable domain, remainder taken from reference TRBV30 and TRBJ1-5, is SQTIHQWPATLVQPVGSPLSLECTVEGTSNPNLYWYRQAAGRGLQLLFYSVGIGQISSEVPQNLSASRPQDRQFILSSKKLLLSDSGFYLCASQGRNKPQHFGDGTRLSIL.

The rearrangement uses TRBV5-1 and TRBJ2-1; D is possibly TRBD1 (5 bases). Germline CDR1 and CDR2: SGHRS and YFSETQ. Trimming removed 4 bases at V and 6 bases at J, with 11 bases between. The CDR3 spans 13 residues. The CDR3 here is CASSADSRNEQFF. CDR3 in DNA: TGCGCCAGCAGCGCAGACAGCCGCAATGAGCAGTTCTTC.

V is TRBV4-2 and J is TRBJ2-7, with 7 bases aligning to TRBD2. Trimming cost V 1 base and J 2 bases; bases outside gene matches: 5. From germline, CDR1 is LGHNA and CDR2 YNFKEQ. The CDR3 contains 15 residues. The CDR3 loop reads CASSQGSGDPYEQYF. CDR3 DNA: TGTGCCAGCAGCCAAGGAAGCGGGGATCCCTACGAGCAGTACTTC.

J is TRBJ2-7 and V is TRBV11-2, with a tentative D call TRBD2 (5 bases). The CDR3 has 14 amino acids. V gave up 4 bases and J gave up 4 bases, with 14 bases separating them. CDR1 is SGHAT and CDR2 is FQNNGV in the germline V gene. Here the CDR3 reads CASSSLRGKYEQYF. The DNA for the CDR3 is TGTGCCAGCAGCTCCCTTCGGGGAAAATACGAGCAGTACTTC.

The V and J genes are TRBV15 and TRBJ1-1; 8 bases agree with TRBD1. Looked up from germline, CDR1 is LNHNV and CDR2 is YYDKDF (reference sequence). The V gene end was trimmed by 3 bases and the J gene end by 3 bases; junction bases not matched to a gene: 9. CDR3 size: 16 residues. The DNA for the CDR3 is TGTGCCACCAGCAGTGCAGGGGGCATTTGGGACACTGAAGCTTTCTTT. This codes for CATSSAGGIWDTEAFF. The full variable domain, with the rest looked up from reference TRBV15 and TRBJ1-1, is DAMVIQNPRYQVTQFGKPVTLSCSQTLNHNVMYWYQQKSSQAPKLLFHYYDKDFNNEADTPDNFQSRRPNTSFCFLDIRSPGLGDTAMYLCATSSAGGIWDTEAFFGQGTRLTVV.

V and J are TRBV6-5 and TRBJ2-5; 8 nucleotides agree with TRBD2. There are 16 residues in the CDR3. Germline V lookup: CDR1 MNHEY, CDR2 SVGAGI. J lost 3 bases, V lost 2 bases, and 8 bases had no gene match. CDR3 sequence: CASSYSASGSEETQYF. CDR3 nucleotides: TGTGCCAGCAGTTACAGCGCTAGCGGGTCGGAAGAGACCCAGTACTTC.

The chain has TRBV7-8 and TRBJ2-1, with a possible D match to TRBD1 (5 bases). CDR3 size: 13 residues. With 4 bases removed from V and 6 bases from J, the gap between germline ends came to 10 bases. Looked up from germline, CDR1 is SGHVS and CDR2 is FQNEAQ. CDR3 residues: CASSCRGCNEQFF. The CDR3 nucleotides read TGTGCCAGCAGCTGTAGGGGTTGCAATGAGCAGTTCTTC. Filled out from reference TRBV7-8 and TRBJ2-1, the complete variable domain reads GAGVSQSPRYKVAKRGQDVALRCDPISGHVSLFWYQQALGQGPEFLTYFQNEAQLDKSGLPSDRFFAERPEGSVSTLKIQRTQQEDSAVYLCASSCRGCNEQFFGPGTRLTVL.

This clone was recorded a few times. The V and J genes are TRBV29-1 and TRBJ1-4; D call uncertain. V was trimmed by 5 bases and J by 8 bases, leaving 12 bases between them. Germline V CDR1 and CDR2: SQVTM, ANQGSEA. The CDR3 spans 12 residues. The CDR3 DNA reads TGCAGCGTTCGGCCGTCGGGGGAAAAACTGTTTTTT. It encodes CSVRPSGEKLFF.

This chain uses TRBV18 with TRBJ1-1; D is possibly TRBD1 (6 bases). Germline CDR1 reads KGHSH; CDR2 reads LQKENI. There are 14 residues in the CDR3. V shed 4 bases and J shed 5 bases, with 14 bases lying between them. CDR3 coding DNA: TGTGCCAGCTCACACGGACAGCAGTTTACTGAAGCTTTCTTT. Amino acids: CASSHGQQFTEAFF.

J is TRBJ1-2 and V is TRBV11-3, with 9 bases lining up with TRBD1. V lost 4 bases, J lost 4 bases, and 10 bases stayed unmatched. Germline CDR1 reads SGHNT; CDR2 reads YENEEA. This CDR3 is built from 16 residues. In DNA form, the CDR3 reads TGTGCCAGCAGCTCGGGACAGGGCGCGCTTAGCTATGGCTACACCTTC. It specifies CASSSGQGALSYGYTF.

This clone was detected a few times. The chain is built from TRBV10-1 and TRBJ2-3, with D perhaps TRBD1 (5 bases). Germline values: CDR1 WNHNN, CDR2 SYGVQD (reference sequence). The V end was cut by 5 bases, the J end by 5 bases, with 8 bases between. There are 12 residues in the CDR3. In nucleotides, the CDR3 is TGCGCCAGCAGTTCAGGGCAAGATACGCAGTATTTT. It encodes CASSSGQDTQYF.

This clone was seen a few times. V and J are TRBV19 and TRBJ1-2, with a tentative D call TRBD1 (6 bases). The germline V and J ends were trimmed by 6 bases and 3 bases, with 11 bases remaining between them. Germline V CDR1 and CDR2: LNHDA, SQIVND (reference sequence). The CDR3 runs to 13 residues. This CDR3 reads CASREGGYYGYTF. CDR3 nucleotide sequence: TGTGCCAGTAGAGAGGGGGGGTACTATGGCTACACCTTC.

The rearrangement joins TRBV29-1 to TRBJ2-3; D possibly corresponds to TRBD2 (6 bases). V shed 3 bases and J shed 9 bases, with 10 bases lying between them. The CDR3 sequence is 11 residues long. CDR1 is SQVTM, CDR2 ANQGSEA, per germline. The CDR3 is CSVEAGPTQYF. DNA for the CDR3: TGCAGCGTTGAGGCGGGGCCAACGCAGTATTTT.

This chain connects TRBV14 to TRBJ2-1; D is possibly TRBD1 (6 bases). The CDR3 runs 16 residues. V lost 1 base and J lost 6, with 16 bases in between. The germline V gene encodes CDR1 SGHDN and CDR2 FVKESK. The CDR3 DNA sequence: TGTGCCAGCAGCCAAGCCAGGGGATTGAGACGCAATGAGCAGTTCTTC. This gives the protein CASSQARGLRRNEQFF.

The genes are TRBV12-5 and TRBJ2-1; D is ambiguous. The CDR3 has 15 amino acids. Looked up from germline, CDR1 is LGHNT and CDR2 is FRNRAP. V lost 2 bases to trimming and J lost 8 bases, with 16 bases between them. The CDR3 loop is CASGLPEKRRYEQFF. CDR3 coding DNA: TGTGCTAGTGGTTTGCCCGAGAAGAGGCGGTATGAGCAGTTCTTC. Variable domain in full (rest from reference TRBV12-5 and TRBJ2-1): DARVTQTPRHKVTEMGQEVTMRCQPILGHNTVFWYRQTMMQGLELLAYFRNRAPLDDSGMPKDRFSAEMPDATLATLKIQPSEPRDSAVYFCASGLPEKRRYEQFFGPGTRLTVL.

The chain recombines TRBV19 with TRBJ2-7, with 9 bases identical to TRBD1. The CDR3 consists of 17 residues. Germline CDR1 reads LNHDA; CDR2 reads SQIVND (reference sequence). V shed 5 bases and J 2 bases; nucleotides not matched to a gene: 13. The CDR3 is CASSASPPGTGTYEQYF. CDR3 bases: TGTGCCAGTAGTGCCTCCCCGCCCGGGACAGGGACCTACGAGCAGTACTTC.

The chain has TRBV6-6 and TRBJ1-4, with TRBD1 matching 8 bases. CDR1 and CDR2 from the germline V gene are MNHNY and SVGAGI (reference sequence). This CDR3 contains 14 residues. With 5 bases clipped from V and 6 bases from J, the junction kept 5 bases outside the gene matches. CDR3 residues: CASSKDRADEKLFF. CDR3 nucleotide sequence: TGTGCCAGCAGTAAGGACAGGGCCGATGAAAAACTGTTTTTT.

The chain couples TRBV14 to TRBJ2-7, with D perhaps TRBD1 (5 bases). V lost 2 bases and J lost 5, with 10 bases in between. This CDR3 region has 13 residues. CDR1 is SGHDN and CDR2 is FVKESK in the germline V gene. The DNA for the CDR3 is TGTGCCAGCAGCCAAAAGGGGATGGACGAGCAGTACTTC. This gives the protein CASSQKGMDEQYF.

This clone was recorded once. This sequence joins TRBV2 and TRBJ2-7; 10 positions match TRBD1. Germline CDR1 reads SNHLY; CDR2 reads FYNNEI. J lost 6 bases, V lost 6 bases, and 11 bases had no gene match. The CDR3 is made up of 15 amino acids. The CDR3 here is CASRAGDRGTGEQYF. In nucleotides, the CDR3 is TGTGCCAGCAGAGCGGGGGACAGGGGTACTGGCGAGCAGTACTTC. The full variable domain, rest sourced from reference TRBV2 and TRBJ2-7, is EPEVTQTPSHQVTQMGQEVILRCVPISNHLYFYWYRQILGQKVEFLVSFYNNEISEKSEIFDDQFSVERPDGSNFTLKIRSTKLEDSAMYFCASRAGDRGTGEQYFGPGTRLTVT.

Turning to this clone: The identical CDR3 is also encoded by other nucleotide sequences in the sample. V is TRBV7-2 and J is TRBJ2-3; D is possibly TRBD1 (5 bases). Germline CDR1 SGHTA, CDR2 FQGNSA. This CDR3 is 14 amino acids long. Trimming pared 1 base from V and 4 bases from J, leaving 9 bases between. CDR3 amino acids: CASSLGGPPDTQYF. DNA of the CDR3: TGTGCCAGCAGCTTAGGGGGCCCCCCAGATACGCAGTATTTT.

This clone was recorded once. This chain joins TRBV13 and TRBJ2-3, with D perhaps matching TRBD2 (5 bases). Germline V gene sequence: CDR1 PRHDT, CDR2 FYEKMQ (reference sequence). There are 15 residues in the CDR3. The V end was cut by 5 bases, the J end by 0 bases, with 12 bases between. CDR3 loop: CASSPRGRSTDTQYF. The DNA for the CDR3 is TGTGCCAGCAGCCCCCGTGGGAGAAGCACAGATACGCAGTATTTT.

Only a few counts were recorded for this clone. The rearrangement uses TRBV6-1 and TRBJ2-1, with TRBD1 matching over 8 bases. Germline V gene sequence: CDR1 MNHNS, CDR2 SASEGT. V lost 4 bases and J lost 4; bases outside the gene matches: 6. This CDR3 region has 15 residues. The CDR3 region has the DNA TGTGCCAGCAGTGCAACCCGGGACAGGTACAATGAGCAGTTCTTC. It encodes CASSATRDRYNEQFF.

The V gene is TRBV18, the J gene TRBJ2-3; possible D gene TRBD1, 6 bases. Per germline, CDR1 KGHSH and CDR2 LQKENI. V lost 3 bases to trimming and J lost 2 bases, with 21 bases between them. This CDR3 is built from 18 residues. In DNA form, the CDR3 reads TGTGCCAGCTCACCCGGAGCTTTACAGGGATTTTACACAGATACGCAGTATTTT. It specifies CASSPGALQGFYTDTQYF.

The rearrangement links TRBV7-9 to TRBJ1-1; 12 nucleotides line up with TRBD1. The CDR3 extends over 18 amino acids. Germline trimming cut 3 bases from V and 4 bases from J; bases unmatched to any gene: 12. Germline V lookup: CDR1 SEHNR, CDR2 FQNEAQ (reference sequence). The CDR3 here is CASSFPGTGGVLGTEAFF. The CDR3 DNA is TGTGCCAGCAGCTTCCCGGGGACAGGGGGCGTGTTGGGCACTGAAGCTTTCTTT.

V gene TRBV5-1 combines with J gene TRBJ1-2, with 7 bases identical to TRBD1. V was clipped by 5 bases and J by 6 bases; unmatched bases: 10. The CDR3 is 14 residues long. Germline-derived CDR1 and CDR2 are SGHRS and YFSETQ. The CDR3 coding sequence is TGCGCCAGCAGGCGAGCAGGGGGAGAAGATGGCTACACCTTC. Its translation: CASRRAGGEDGYTF.

This clone was seen only once. This rearrangement joins TRBV2 to TRBJ2-3, with D unclear. The V gene's germline CDR1 is SNHLY and CDR2 FYNNEI. This CDR3 has 14 amino acids. V dropped 4 bases and J dropped 0 bases, with 8 bases sitting between them. The CDR3 loop reads CASSALTSTDTQYF. CDR3 coding DNA: TGTGCCAGCAGTGCACTAACTAGCACAGATACGCAGTATTTT.